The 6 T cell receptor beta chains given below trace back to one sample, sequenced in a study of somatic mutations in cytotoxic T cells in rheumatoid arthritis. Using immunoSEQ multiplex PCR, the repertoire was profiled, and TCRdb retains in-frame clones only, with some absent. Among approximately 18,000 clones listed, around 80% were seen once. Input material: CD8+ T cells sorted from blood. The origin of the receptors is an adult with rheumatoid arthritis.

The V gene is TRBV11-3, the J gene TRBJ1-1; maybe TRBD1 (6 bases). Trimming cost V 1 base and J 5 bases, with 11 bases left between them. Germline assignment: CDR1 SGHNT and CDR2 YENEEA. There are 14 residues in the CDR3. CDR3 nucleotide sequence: TGTGCCAGCAGCTTAGGGGGGCGCGGGACTGAAGCTTTCTTT. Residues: CASSLGGRGTEAFF.

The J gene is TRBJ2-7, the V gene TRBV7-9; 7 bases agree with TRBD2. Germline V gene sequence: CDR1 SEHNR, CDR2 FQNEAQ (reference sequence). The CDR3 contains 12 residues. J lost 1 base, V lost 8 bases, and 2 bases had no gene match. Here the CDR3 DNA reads TGTGCCAGCGCGGGGGAATCCTACGAGCAGTACTTC. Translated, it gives CASAGESYEQYF.

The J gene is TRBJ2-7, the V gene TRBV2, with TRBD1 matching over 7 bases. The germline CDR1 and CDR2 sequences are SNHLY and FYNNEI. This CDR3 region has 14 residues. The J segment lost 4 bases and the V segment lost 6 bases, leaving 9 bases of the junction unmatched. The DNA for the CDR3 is TGTGCCAGCAGGGATACGGACAGGTGGTACGAGCAGTACTTC. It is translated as CASRDTDRWYEQYF.

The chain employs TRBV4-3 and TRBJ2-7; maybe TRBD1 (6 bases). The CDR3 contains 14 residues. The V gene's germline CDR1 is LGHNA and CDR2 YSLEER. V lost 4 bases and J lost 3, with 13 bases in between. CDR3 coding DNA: TGCGCCAGCAGCCCTTATAAGGACAGCTACGAGCAGTACTTC. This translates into CASSPYKDSYEQYF.

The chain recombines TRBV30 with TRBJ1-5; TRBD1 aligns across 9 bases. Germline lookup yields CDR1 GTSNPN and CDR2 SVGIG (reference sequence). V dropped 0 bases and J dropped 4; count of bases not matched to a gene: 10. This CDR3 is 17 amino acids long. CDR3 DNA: TGTGCCTGGAGTGTGGGACAGGGCTTCCCCCTAAATCAGCCCCAGCATTTT. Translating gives CAWSVGQGFPLNQPQHF.

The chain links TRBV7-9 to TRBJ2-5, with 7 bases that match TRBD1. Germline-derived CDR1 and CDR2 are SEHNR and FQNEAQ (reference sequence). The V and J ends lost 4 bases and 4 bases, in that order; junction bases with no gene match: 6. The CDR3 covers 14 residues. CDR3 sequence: CASSSPHRGETQYF. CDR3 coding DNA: TGTGCCAGCAGCTCGCCCCACAGGGGAGAGACCCAGTACTTC.